The clone carrying this T cell receptor beta chain was seen more than once but under ten times. In the original processing: Estimates of nucleated cell counts were drawn from the amplification of reference gene primers. Clones were read by immunoSEQ multiplex PCR, and TCRdb kept only the in-frame ones, dropping some. The DNA gave D and trimming, while V, J and clone size come from that table. The profile shows a few hundred thousand clones, roughly nine tenths of them singletons. The germline V gene encodes CDR1 MGHRA and CDR2 YSYEKL. The CDR3 spans 16 residues. Trimming removed 1 base from V and 2 bases from J, with 13 bases in between. The data are from a study of blood T cell repertoires in COVID-19. The study recruited exposed participants who had met a COVID-19 case within 2 weeks before entry.

Sequenced material: PBMCs or T cells enriched from blood (not recorded which). The origin of this receptor is a woman aged 50 to 60 who had been exposed to COVID-19. The chain joins TRBV4-1 to TRBJ2-3, with D maybe TRBD2 (6 bases). CDR3 loop: CASSQGLGRNTDTQYF. DNA of the CDR3: TGCGCCAGCAGCCAAGGACTAGGCCGAAACACAGATACGCAGTATTTT.